A selection of T cell receptor beta chains follows, all from one sample in a study of blood T cell repertoires in COVID-19. The method was immunoSEQ multiplex PCR; TCRdb's version includes in-frame clones alone and lacks a portion of them. Here the sample spans hundreds of thousands of clones, around 86% being singletons. Sequences were obtained from PBMCs or T cells enriched from blood (not recorded which). Every receptor here comes from a man aged 35 to 55 who had recovered from COVID-19. Each CDR3 is given with its conserved first and last residue. A D gene is named only where the DNA matches it firmly. Part of the rows lack a size; the others show once, few, many or a class for expanded clones.

len	v_gene	abundance	d_gene	j_gene	CDR3nt	CDR3aa
15	TRBV10-2	.	TRBD1	TRBJ1-2	TGCGCCAGCAGTGCACGGGACAGACTATTCTATGGCTACACCTTC	CASSARDRLFYGYTF
14	TRBV28	.	.	TRBJ2-1	TGTGCCAGCGAGGGGAGGCTAACCTACAATGAGCAGTTCTTC	CASEGRLTYNEQFF
14	TRBV2	few	TRBD1	TRBJ1-5	TGTGCCAGCAGTGAATCGCCAGGGGGCACGCCCCAGCATTTT	CASSESPGGTPQHF
14	TRBV18	.	TRBD1	TRBJ2-3	TGTGCCAGCTCCAAGACAGGGGTCACAGATACGCAGTATTTT	CASSKTGVTDTQYF
16	TRBV5-6	.	TRBD1	TRBJ2-5	TGTGCCAGCAGCCTACTTTCTGGGACAGGACAAGAGACCCAGTACTTC	CASSLLSGTGQETQYF
13	TRBV2	once	.	TRBJ1-2	TGTGCCAAGGAAAACAGGGAGAGCTATGGCTACACCTTC	CAKENRESYGYTF
16	TRBV5-1	.	.	TRBJ2-5	TGCGCCAGCAGCCCCCGCACTAGTTCGGTCCAAGAGACCCAGTACTTC	CASSPRTSSVQETQYF
15	TRBV19	.	TRBD1	TRBJ1-5	TGTGCCAGTAGTATAAGGGGGGACAGGGGTCAGCCCCAGCATTTT	CASSIRGDRGQPQHF
16	TRBV15	few	TRBD1	TRBJ1-1	TGTGCCACCAGCAGCGTACAGGGGGCCAATCTCCCTGAAGCTTTCTTT	CATSSVQGANLPEAFF
15	TRBV4-1	.	TRBD2	TRBJ2-7	TGCGCCAGCAGCCAAGGACTAGCGGGACCCTACGAGCAGTACTTC	CASSQGLAGPYEQYF
13	TRBV9	.	TRBD1	TRBJ1-2	TGTGCCAGCAGCGTGTCAGGGGGCTATGGCTACACCTTC	CASSVSGGYGYTF
14	TRBV6-2/TRBV6-3	once	.	TRBJ1-5	TGTGCCAGCAGTTACGGACAGCACAATCAGCCCCAGCATTTT	CASSYGQHNQPQHF
16	TRBV28	.	TRBD1	TRBJ1-5	TGTGCCAGCAGTCCCCTCGGACAGGGGAATAGTCAGCCCCAGCATTTT	CASSPLGQGNSQPQHF
16	TRBV30	.	TRBD2	TRBJ2-5	TGTGCCTGGAGTGTACCGCTAGCGGGAGGGCAAGAGACCCAGTACTTC	CAWSVPLAGGQETQYF
11	TRBV5-6	.	.	TRBJ2-7	TGTGCCAGCCGGGGAGGTGGCGAGCAGTACTTC	CASRGGGEQYF
14	TRBV6-2/TRBV6-3	.	.	TRBJ2-1	TGTGCCAGCAGTTACGGCCAATACTACAATGAGCAGTTCTTC	CASSYGQYYNEQFF
14	TRBV2	.	.	TRBJ1-5	TGTGCCAGCAGGGAACAGGTTAGCAATCAGCCCCAGCATTTT	CASREQVSNQPQHF
16	TRBV27	.	TRBD1	TRBJ2-2	TGTGCCAGCAGTCTTCTGGGGACAGAGAACACCGGGGAGCTGTTTTTT	CASSLLGTENTGELFF
15	TRBV11-2	.	.	TRBJ1-2	TGTGCCAGCAGCTTAGGGCAGGGGATTTTCTATGGCTACACCTTC	CASSLGQGIFYGYTF
16	TRBV7-8	.	TRBD2	TRBJ2-7	TGTGCCAGCAGCTTAGCGGGACTAGCGGCCCCCTACGAGCAGTACTTC	CASSLAGLAAPYEQYF
14	TRBV5-4	.	.	TRBJ1-1	TGTGCCAGCAGCTTGGGACAGGTGAGCACTGAAGCTTTCTTT	CASSLGQVSTEAFF
14	TRBV7-2	.	TRBD1	TRBJ2-7	TGTGCCAGCAGCTTAGTGGGGACAGTGGGGGAGCAGTACTTC	CASSLVGTVGEQYF
16	TRBV2	.	TRBD2	TRBJ2-3	TGTGCCAGCAGTAAAAACCGGGAGGGCCGAGAAGATACGCAGTATTTT	CASSKNREGREDTQYF
14	TRBV7-2	.	.	TRBJ2-1	TGTGCCAGCAGTGAGCGGTTGGGCTTTGATGAGCAGTTCTTC	CASSERLGFDEQFF
17	TRBV6-6	.	TRBD1	TRBJ2-2	TGTGCCAGCAGTCTGGACAGGCCCAATGATTACACCGGGGAGCTGTTTTTT	CASSLDRPNDYTGELFF
15	TRBV13	.	.	TRBJ1-2	TGTGCCAGCAGCAAAGCAGGGTTACGGGCCTATGGCTACACCTTC	CASSKAGLRAYGYTF
14	TRBV19	once	TRBD1	TRBJ1-2	TGTGCCAGTAGTATATGGGACAGGGGGAGCGTCTACACCTTC	CASSIWDRGSVYTF
19	TRBV27	.	TRBD2	TRBJ2-2	TGTGCCAGCAGTGCCCGACTAGCGGGGGCCACTATCAACACCGGGGAGCTGTTTTTT	CASSARLAGATINTGELFF